This entry lists 26 T cell receptor beta chains sequenced from one sample in a study of T-cell reconstitution after alpha-beta-depleted transplantation in children. This sample's TCRbeta library carried unique molecular identifier barcodes. A single record per CDR3 protein comes from TCRdb applying MiXCR to the PCR reads. This sample has 200,000 or so distinct CDR3 sequences, with around 5.9% found just once. Sample: PBMCs, taken before TCRalphabeta/CD19-depleted stem cell transplant. The receptors come from a girl under three years old with combined immunodeficiency, due to receive a stem cell transplant.

A word on this clonotype: A read error may be the cause here, since a much bigger clone is one base away. Here the CDR3 DNA reads TGTACCAGCAGTATGACTAGCGGAAATGAGCAGTTCTTC. As protein: CTSSMTSGNEQFF. The genes are TRBV12-3 or TRBV12-4 and TRBJ2-1; 9 bases align to TRBD2. This CDR3 is built from 13 residues.

Many counts were recorded for this clonotype. CDR3 loop: CASSEVDRSQYF. Written as DNA, the CDR3 is TGCGCCAGCAGTGAAGTAGACAGGTCTCAGTACTTC. V gene TRBV10-2 combines with J gene TRBJ2-7, with a possible D match to TRBD1 (6 bases). The CDR3 spans 12 residues. The V gene lost 3 bases and the J gene lost 10 bases, with 13 bases spanning the gap. Germline CDR1 and CDR2: WSHSY and SAAADI.

At least ten counts were recorded for this clonotype. The V call is TRBV12-3 or TRBV12-4, the J call TRBJ2-7; 8 bases are shared with TRBD2. The ends lost 1 base at V and 0 bases at J; junction bases unmatched: 2. The length of the CDR3 is 15 residues. In DNA, the CDR3 is TGTGCCAGCAGTTTAGGAGCGGGGGCCTCCTACGAGCAGTACTTC. Encoded protein: CASSLGAGASYEQYF.

In its sample, this clonotype was seen many times. This chain links TRBV4-3 with TRBJ2-7; 9 positions agree with TRBD1. This CDR3 is built from 17 residues. CDR1 is LGHNA and CDR2 is YSLEER in the germline V gene. Trimming cost V 1 base and J 1 base; bases outside gene matches: 8. Here the CDR3 reads CASSQGAPGQGSYEQYF. Written as DNA, the CDR3 is TGCGCCAGCAGCCAAGGGGCGCCGGGACAGGGTTCCTACGAGCAGTACTTC.

A few counts support this clonotype. An end of the junction does not agree with germline; a read error may underlie this. The V gene is TRBV20-1, the J gene TRBJ2-7, with 9 bases aligning to TRBD2. The CDR3 has 16 residues. Germline CDR1 is DFQATT and CDR2 is SNEGSKA (reference sequence). CDR3 region: CCASILDSGGDYEQYF. CDR3 DNA: TGCTGTGCTAGCATACTAGATAGCGGGGGAGACTACGAGCAGTACTTC.

This rearrangement joins TRBV5-4 to TRBJ2-6; 7 bases align to TRBD2. With 4 bases clipped from V and 2 bases from J, the junction kept 3 bases outside the gene matches. The CDR3 length is 15 residues. Germline lookup yields CDR1 SGHNT and CDR2 YYREEE (reference sequence). The CDR3 here is CASSLGGPGANVLTF. For the CDR3, the DNA is TGTGCCAGCAGCCTGGGAGGGCCTGGGGCCAACGTCCTGACTTTC. Full variable domain (rest looked up from reference TRBV5-4 and TRBJ2-6): ETGVTQSPTHLIKTRGQQVTLRCSSQSGHNTVSWYQQALGQGPQFIFQYYREEENGRGNFPPRFSGLQFPNYSSELNVNALELDDSALYLCASSLGGPGANVLTFGAGSRLTVL.

In its sample, this clonotype was seen many times. The chain couples TRBV12-3 or TRBV12-4 to TRBJ1-4, with TRBD1 identical over 7 bases. V was pared by 7 bases and J by 4 bases, with 6 bases of the junction left unmatched. This CDR3 has 14 amino acids. CDR3 in DNA: TGTGCCAGCACCCCAGGACAGGTTAATGAAAAACTGTTTTTT. Residues: CASTPGQVNEKLFF.

This clonotype appeared many times. V and J are TRBV9 and TRBJ1-1; the D gene is possibly TRBD1 (5 bases). This CDR3 spans 15 amino acids. The germline V gene has CDR1 SGDLS and CDR2 YYNGEE. The V end lost 0 bases, the J end lost 8 bases, and 17 bases lay between the germline ends. DNA for the CDR3: TGTGCCAGCAGCGTAGGAGGGCGATCAGGGCTAGAAGCTTTCTTT. It yields the protein CASSVGGRSGLEAFF.

This clonotype has at least ten counts. The V gene is TRBV11-1, the J gene TRBJ2-3; D might be TRBD2 (7 bases). The CDR3 length is 14 residues. V lost 5 bases and J 2 bases, leaving 11 bases between the germline ends. Germline CDR1 and CDR2: SGHAT and FQDESV (reference sequence). The CDR3 protein is CASSRGADTDTQYF. The CDR3, as DNA: TGTGCCAGCAGCCGGGGGGCTGACACAGATACGCAGTATTTT.

This clonotype was detected ten times or more. The chain links TRBV2 to TRBJ2-7; 8 bases align to TRBD2. The CDR3 has 14 residues. With V trimmed by 7 bases and J by 6 bases, 11 bases remained unmatched. Per germline, CDR1 SNHLY and CDR2 FYNNEI. The CDR3 DNA reads TGTGCCAGCAAATGGAGGGGACTAGTCACCGAGCAGTACTTC. This translates into CASKWRGLVTEQYF.

To note about this clonotype: A much larger clone lies a single base off, so this may be a read error. The genes are TRBV3-1 and TRBJ2-1; 7 bases line up with TRBD2. The CDR3 contains 16 residues. Per the germline V gene, CDR1 is LGHDT and CDR2 is YNNKEL (reference sequence). Unmatched junction bases numbered 12, after V lost 7 bases and J lost 3 bases. The CDR3: CASTRGIAGVYNEQFF. The CDR3 DNA is TGTGCCAGCACCCGAGGCATAGCGGGTGTCTACAATGAGCAGTTCTTC.

This clonotype showed up many times. The V and J genes are TRBV12-3 or TRBV12-4 and TRBJ1-1; tentative D call: TRBD1 (5 bases). V lost 5 bases and J lost 5, with 6 bases in between. This CDR3 comprises 11 residues. The CDR3 DNA reads as TGTGCCAGCAGTGAGGGGACTGAAGCTTTCTTT. Its protein is CASSEGTEAFF.

This clonotype was recorded many times. The chain is built from TRBV5-1 and TRBJ2-6; D uncertain. The ends were cut back, 4 bases at V and 0 bases at J, with 8 bases in the middle. CDR1 and CDR2 (germline): SGHRS, YFSETQ. The CDR3 spans 15 residues. CDR3 region: CASSPGFSGANVLTF. The CDR3 DNA sequence: TGCGCCAGCAGCCCAGGTTTCTCTGGGGCCAACGTCCTGACTTTC.

This clonotype came up many times. The chain uses TRBV29-1 and TRBJ2-7, with 7 positions matching TRBD2. J gave up 3 bases and V 3 bases, and 5 bases lay outside the gene matches. Germline CDR1 is SQVTM and CDR2 is ANQGSEA. This CDR3 contains 13 residues. CDR3: CSVEGGSDYEQYF. CDR3 in DNA: TGCAGCGTTGAGGGAGGGTCGGACTACGAGCAGTACTTC.

This clonotype came up many times. The chain's CDR3 is CASSPELLAGGLFYEQYF. The CDR3 DNA follows: TGTGCCAGCAGCCCAGAACTGCTAGCGGGGGGACTCTTCTACGAGCAGTACTTC. The genes are TRBV7-2 and TRBJ2-7; 11 bases fit TRBD2. With V trimmed by 5 bases and J by 3 bases, 15 bases remained unmatched. This CDR3 has 18 residues. Germline V gives CDR1 SGHTA, CDR2 FQGNSA.

This clonotype was detected only a few times. The chain employs TRBV20-1 and TRBJ2-7; D may be TRBD1 or TRBD2 (5 bases each). This CDR3 has 12 amino acids. Germline values: CDR1 DFQATT, CDR2 SNEGSKA (reference sequence). The CDR3 region has the DNA TGCAGGGGGGACCAGGGCGACCTAAGGCAGTACTTC. Amino acids: CRGDQGDLRQYF.

The chain recombines TRBV18 with TRBJ1-2, with D possibly being TRBD1 (5 bases). The CDR3 totals 14 residues. The germline V and J ends were trimmed by 2 bases and 4 bases, with 11 bases remaining between them. CDR1 and CDR2 (germline): KGHSH, LQKENI. The CDR3 DNA sequence: TGTGCCAGCTCACCAGGGGGGACGACCTATGGCTACACCTTC. It codes for CASSPGGTTYGYTF.

Regarding this clonotype: This may arise from a read error, as a much more abundant clone is one base away. The chain is built from TRBV11-2 and TRBJ1-5; the D gene is possibly TRBD1 (5 bases). The CDR3 spans 15 residues. V was shortened by 3 bases and J by 0 bases, with 9 bases between the two germline ends. Per germline, CDR1 SGHAT and CDR2 FQNNGV. The CDR3 region has the DNA TGTGCCAGCAGCTTCTCAGGGAATAGCAATCAGCCCCAGCATTTT. Its translation is CASSFSGNSNQPQHF.

This clonotype was detected many times. The chain links TRBV7-3 to TRBJ2-1; the D gene is possibly TRBD2 (6 bases). Germline V gene data show CDR1 as SGHTA and CDR2 as FQGTGA. The CDR3 consists of 15 residues. V lost 2 bases and J lost 9, with 17 bases in between. The CDR3 reads CASSLDGLASGEQFF. Here the CDR3 DNA reads TGTGCCAGCAGCTTAGATGGGCTAGCGAGTGGTGAGCAGTTCTTC.

This clonotype was found a few times. This chain uses TRBV6-5 with TRBJ2-2; 7 positions match TRBD1. Germline CDR1 and CDR2: MNHEY and SVGAGI. V was pared by 4 bases and J by 6 bases, with 5 bases of the junction left unmatched. This CDR3 is built from 14 residues. CDR3 region: CASSSTGVPGELFF. The CDR3 DNA reads TGTGCCAGCAGTTCTACAGGGGTTCCCGGGGAGCTGTTTTTT.

This clonotype has a count of ten or more. The V and J genes are TRBV20-1 and TRBJ2-7; TRBD1 matches at 10 bases. The germline CDR1 and CDR2 sequences are DFQATT and SNEGSKA (reference sequence). Trimming removed 3 bases from V and 2 bases from J; junction bases left unmatched: 1. CDR3 size: 13 residues. The CDR3 reads CSARDRGTYEQYF. The CDR3 bases are TGCAGTGCTAGGGACAGGGGGACCTACGAGCAGTACTTC.

This clonotype has only a few counts. This chain links TRBV5-6 with TRBJ1-1; D may be TRBD1 (5 bases). Looked up from germline, CDR1 is SGHDT and CDR2 is YYEEEE. The V end was cut by 2 bases, the J end by 4 bases, with 6 bases between. This CDR3 spans 12 amino acids. CDR3 amino acids: CASSFGTTEAFF. The CDR3 DNA reads as TGTGCCAGCAGCTTCGGGACCACTGAAGCTTTCTTT. Complete variable domain (other parts from reference TRBV5-6 and TRBJ1-1): DAGVTQSPTHLIKTRGQQVTLRCSPKSGHDTVSWYQQALGQGPQFIFQYYEEEERQRGNFPDRFSGHQFPNYSSELNVNALLLGDSALYLCASSFGTTEAFFGQGTRLTVV.

This clonotype was detected many times. The chain carries TRBV7-3 and TRBJ2-5; D may be TRBD1 (6 bases). Trimming removed 1 base from V and 4 bases from J, with 22 bases in between. The germline CDR1 and CDR2 sequences are SGHTA and FQGTGA. This CDR3 is 18 amino acids long. Written as DNA, the CDR3 is TGTGCCAGCAGCTTAAAAGGGGACAAGATAGCGAGTAGAGAGACCCAGTACTTC. It specifies CASSLKGDKIASRETQYF.

In its sample, this clonotype was seen many times. The rearrangement joins TRBV6-1 to TRBJ2-2; 7 bases agree with TRBD1. The J segment lost 0 bases and the V segment lost 5 bases, leaving 12 bases of the junction unmatched. This CDR3 comprises 18 residues. Germline CDR1 reads MNHNS; CDR2 reads SASEGT. CDR3 nucleotides: TGTGCCAGCAGTAAACCTCACAGGGGTGGAACGAACACCGGGGAGCTGTTTTTT. Protein: CASSKPHRGGTNTGELFF.

Worth noting for this clonotype: A read error may account for a junction end that differs from germline. This chain uses TRBV20-1 with TRBJ2-7, with TRBD2 matching 12 bases. The CDR3 sequence is 17 residues long. Germline lookup yields CDR1 DFQATT and CDR2 SNEGSKA (reference sequence). This CDR3 reads CCARSSTSGRPTYEQYF. The DNA for the CDR3 is TGCTGTGCTAGATCTTCTACTAGCGGGAGGCCCACCTACGAGCAGTACTTC.

The J gene is TRBJ1-5, the V gene TRBV28, with unresolved D. The CDR3 has 11 amino acids. The V gene lost 5 bases and the J gene lost 4 bases, with 3 bases spanning the gap. Germline-derived CDR1 and CDR2 are MDHEN and SYDVKM. Here the CDR3 reads CASSGNQPQHF. The CDR3 coding sequence is TGTGCCAGCAGTGGGAATCAGCCCCAGCATTTT.